The 8 T cell receptor beta chains in this list originate from one sample, sequenced in a study of molecular identifiers for immune sequencing clone quantification. Each CDR3 protein gets one entry after TCRdb re-called the PCR reads with MiXCR. The sample lists 60,000 to 70,000 distinct CDR3 sequences, less than 20% occurring once. The source material was naive CD8+ T cells from blood, with Jurkat cell RNA spiked in. Documented subset: FACS-sorted CD8+CD4-CCR7+CD45RA+ naive T cells. The receptors shown here come from a human donor in good health. Some libraries in this study had Jurkat cell RNA spiked in.

This clonotype was recorded many times. In nucleotides, the CDR3 is TGCGCCAGCAAAGAGAGCGGGAGTTTCGGAGAGACCCAGTACTTC. Its protein product is CASKESGSFGETQYF. The genes are TRBV10-2 and TRBJ2-5; 8 nucleotides match TRBD2. The CDR3 contains 15 residues. From germline, CDR1 is WSHSY and CDR2 SAAADI. V lost 7 bases to trimming and J lost 4 bases; unmatched junction nucleotides: 11.

This clonotype was detected many times. The CDR3 bases are TGTGCCTGGAGTCCACAGGGAAATCAGCCCCAGCATTTT. It codes for CAWSPQGNQPQHF. The chain links TRBV30 to TRBJ1-5; perhaps TRBD1 as D (6 bases). Looked up from germline, CDR1 is GTSNPN and CDR2 is SVGIG (reference sequence). The V gene lost 2 bases and the J gene lost 4 bases, with 9 bases spanning the gap. The CDR3 has 13 residues.

This clonotype was detected many times. The chain uses TRBV4-3 and TRBJ2-1; unclear D gene. Germline CDR1 reads LGHNA; CDR2 reads YSLEER. The CDR3 loop spans 13 amino acids. The germline V and J ends were trimmed by 6 bases and 7 bases, with 13 bases remaining between them. CDR3 sequence reads: CASSPMLENEQFF. The CDR3 DNA reads TGCGCCAGCAGTCCTATGCTCGAAAATGAGCAGTTCTTC.

This chain links TRBV12-3 or TRBV12-4 with TRBJ2-5; D perhaps matches TRBD1 (5 bases). The CDR3 is 15 amino acids. V was clipped by 8 bases and J by 2 bases, with 18 bases between them. CDR3 residues: CASGSPTRGQETQYF. The CDR3 nucleotides read TGTGCCAGCGGTTCCCCAACAAGGGGACAAGAGACCCAGTACTTC.

Of note for this clonotype: Compared with germline, one end of the junction differs, possibly owing to a read error. CDR3 sequence: CAGRKGAPQGTQYF. As DNA, the CDR3 is TGTGCCGGCCGGAAGGGGGCTCCCCAAGGGACCCAGTACTTC. The chain is built from TRBV7-9 and TRBJ2-5; 7 bases are a match to TRBD1. CDR3 length: 14 residues. The germline V gene encodes CDR1 SEHNR and CDR2 FQNEAQ (reference sequence).

This clonotype was picked up many times. The chain's CDR3 is CASSYRGTGSYEQYF. The CDR3 DNA follows: TGTGCCAGCAGTTATCGAGGGACGGGGAGCTACGAGCAGTACTTC. The chain couples TRBV28 to TRBJ2-7; the D call may be TRBD1 or TRBD2 (5 bases each). Looked up from germline, CDR1 is MDHEN and CDR2 is SYDVKM. The CDR3 has 15 residues. The V end lost 4 bases, the J end lost 3 bases, and 16 bases lay between the germline ends. Based on the CDR3 plus reference TRBV28 and TRBJ2-7, the full variable domain is DVKVTQSSRYLVKRTGEKVFLECVQDMDHENMFWYRQDPGLGLRLIYFSYDVKMKEKGDIPEGYSVSREKKERFSLILESASTNQTSMYLCASSYRGTGSYEQYFGPGTRLTVT.

This clonotype was counted many times. V is TRBV19 and J is TRBJ2-7, with 9 bases aligning to TRBD1. J lost 2 bases, V lost 5 bases, and 4 bases had no gene match. The CDR3 runs to 14 residues. The germline gives CDR1 LNHDA, CDR2 SQIVND (reference sequence). The CDR3 region has the DNA TGTGCCAGTAGTCCCGGGACAGGGCCCTACGAGCAGTACTTC. It is translated as CASSPGTGPYEQYF. Full variable domain (remainder filled in from reference TRBV19 and TRBJ2-7): DGGITQSPKYLFRKEGQNVTLSCEQNLNHDAMYWYRQDPGQGLRLIYYSQIVNDFQKGDIAEGYSVSREKKESFPLTVTSAQKNPTAFYLCASSPGTGPYEQYFGPGTRLTVT.

Details on this clonotype: A much larger clone lies one base from this, so it may be a read error. The V gene is TRBV13, the J gene TRBJ2-2; the D is unclear. Germline V gives CDR1 PRHDT, CDR2 FYEKMQ (reference sequence). The CDR3 runs to 15 residues. V was clipped by 3 bases and J by 6 bases, with 14 bases between them. This chain's CDR3 is CASSFITPSPGELFF. CDR3 nucleotides: TGTGCCAGCAGCTTTATAACCCCGTCCCCCGGGGAGCTGTTTTTT.